The next 10 T cell receptor beta chains were all read from a single sample in a study of blood T cell repertoires in COVID-19. Libraries were prepared by immunoSEQ multiplex PCR; TCRdb keeps only in-frame clonotypes and omits some of them. The sample has some 450,000 clones, roughly 90% seen once. The sample consisted of peripheral blood. Every receptor here comes from a man aged 18-30 years with COVID-19, enrolled during active disease.

The chain links TRBV7-9 to TRBJ1-5; no clear D. V lost 5 bases, J lost 7 bases, and 9 bases lay in between. This CDR3 comprises 12 residues. Germline CDR1 and CDR2: SEHNR and FQNEAQ (reference sequence). The CDR3 DNA is TGTGCCAGCAGCACGCAGAACCAGCCCCAGCATTTT. Translated, it gives CASSTQNQPQHF.

This clone was detected once. The chain is built from TRBV6-5 and TRBJ2-2, with a weak D call TRBD1 (6 bases). Trimming left V 2 bases short and J 8 bases short, with 15 bases between. Germline CDR1 MNHEY, CDR2 SVGAGI. The CDR3 has 15 amino acids. CDR3 nucleotide sequence: TGTGCCAGCAGTTACGCACCTGGGACACCGGGGGAGCTGTTTTTT. This sequence encodes CASSYAPGTPGELFF.

This rearrangement joins TRBV2 to TRBJ2-7, with TRBD2 matching over 7 bases. CDR3 length: 13 amino acids. The junction had 1 base not matched to a gene; V was cut back by 3 bases and J by 2 bases. Germline-derived CDR1 and CDR2 are SNHLY and FYNNEI. The CDR3 DNA sequence: TGTGCCAGCAGTGATAGCGGGCCCTACGAGCAGTACTTC. It yields the protein CASSDSGPYEQYF.

J is TRBJ2-1 and V is TRBV5-1; 11 bases are a match to TRBD2. The germline V gene has CDR1 SGHRS and CDR2 YFSETQ. The ends lost 5 bases at V and 7 bases at J; junction bases unmatched: 11. CDR3 length equals 16 residues. The CDR3: CASRLAGAGVGNEQFF. DNA of the CDR3: TGCGCCAGCAGACTAGCGGGAGCAGGTGTGGGGAATGAGCAGTTCTTC.

The rearrangement joins TRBV7-6 to TRBJ2-3, with 10 bases matching TRBD1. This CDR3 contains 15 residues. The germline gives CDR1 SGHVS, CDR2 FNYEAQ. With V trimmed by 3 bases and J by 5 bases, 5 bases remained unmatched. CDR3 DNA sequence: TGTGCCAGCAGCTTCGCGACAGGGGGCCGAGATACGCAGTATTTT. Its translation: CASSFATGGRDTQYF.

J is TRBJ2-1 and V is TRBV3-1 (or the pseudogene TRBV3-2), with a possible D match to TRBD1 (6 bases). In germline, CDR1 is LGHDT, CDR2 YNNKEL (reference sequence). V was cut by 0 bases and J by 3 bases, with 9 bases left in between. The CDR3 spans 15 residues. CDR3 region: CASSQDQGGYNEQFF. CDR3 DNA: TGTGCCAGCAGCCAAGATCAAGGGGGCTACAATGAGCAGTTCTTC.

Only a few counts were recorded for this clone. This chain connects TRBV30 to TRBJ1-5; D is unclear. The CDR3 spans 12 residues. V lost 1 base, J lost 6 bases, and 7 bases lay in between. Germline loops: CDR1 GTSNPN, CDR2 SVGIG (reference sequence). CDR3 protein: CAWSDSSQPQHF. CDR3 coding DNA: TGTGCCTGGAGTGACAGTAGTCAGCCCCAGCATTTT. The full variable domain, in which reference TRBV30 and TRBJ1-5 provide the parts outside the CDR3, is SQTIHQWPATLVQPVGSPLSLECTVEGTSNPNLYWYRQAAGRGLQLLFYSVGIGQISSEVPQNLSASRPQDRQFILSSKKLLLSDSGFYLCAWSDSSQPQHFGDGTRLSIL.

The chain links TRBV5-5 to TRBJ2-3; the match to TRBD1 covers 8 bases. The CDR3 covers 16 residues. V lost 0 bases and J lost 2; bases outside the gene matches: 5. The germline gives CDR1 SGHKS, CDR2 YYEKEE (reference sequence). The DNA of the CDR3 is TGTGCCAGCAGCTTGGGGACAGGGCACTCCACAGATACGCAGTATTTT. The encoded protein is CASSLGTGHSTDTQYF.

CDR3 loop: CASSQDGGNSPLHF. The CDR3 nucleotides read TGTGCCAGCAGCCAAGATGGAGGCAATTCACCCCTCCACTTT. The chain combines TRBV3-1 (or the pseudogene TRBV3-2) with TRBJ1-6; D gene ambiguous. The CDR3 runs 14 residues. V shed 0 bases and J shed 7 bases, with 7 bases lying between them. The germline gives CDR1 LGHDT, CDR2 YNNKEL (reference sequence).

The chain carries TRBV12-3 or TRBV12-4 and TRBJ2-1; TRBD1 matches 8 bases. J gave up 8 bases and V 6 bases, and 3 bases lay outside the gene matches. This CDR3 comprises 12 residues. CDR3 sequence reads: CASRNRGDEQFF. The CDR3 DNA is TGTGCCAGCAGGAACAGGGGGGATGAGCAGTTCTTC.